The 28 T cell receptor beta chains below all came from one sample that was sequenced in a study of blood T cell repertoires in COVID-19. Profiled with immunoSEQ multiplex PCR; TCRdb holds only in-frame clones, not every one. Of roughly 35,000 clones in the sample, over 75% were seen once. Specimen: peripheral blood. The receptors stem from a man aged 55 to 70 with active COVID-19.

The V gene is TRBV3-1 (or the pseudogene TRBV3-2), the J gene TRBJ2-7; D unresolved. The V gene's germline CDR1 is LGHDT and CDR2 YNNKEL (reference sequence). The germline V and J ends were trimmed by 0 bases and 3 bases, with 3 bases remaining between them. The CDR3 is 12 amino acids. The CDR3 DNA reads TGTGCCAGCAGCCAAGACCGCTACGAGCAGTACTTC. Amino acid sequence: CASSQDRYEQYF.

The gene calls are TRBV19 and TRBJ2-6, with D maybe TRBD1 (6 bases). The germline CDR1 and CDR2 sequences are LNHDA and SQIVND (reference sequence). CDR3 length equals 14 residues. Between the trimmed V and J ends, which lost 5 bases and 2 bases, there was a span of 7 bases. Here the CDR3 DNA reads TGTGCCAGTAGTCCAGGGGCTGGGGCCAACGTCCTGACTTTC. This codes for CASSPGAGANVLTF.

This chain uses TRBV4-2 with TRBJ2-1; 9 bases are a match to TRBD2. Looked up from germline, CDR1 is LGHNA and CDR2 is YNFKEQ. There are 13 residues in the CDR3. V lost 6 bases and J lost 10; bases outside the gene matches: 7. The CDR3 is CASRAGGRREQFF. CDR3 in DNA: TGTGCCAGCAGGGCGGGAGGGCGTAGGGAGCAGTTCTTC.

The chain combines TRBV19 with TRBJ2-6, with 9 bases identical to TRBD1. The CDR3 extends over 22 amino acids. V was pared by 10 bases and J by 1 base, with 26 bases of the junction left unmatched. The germline CDR1 and CDR2 sequences are LNHDA and SQIVND (reference sequence). CDR3 sequence reads: CANTSGEQGATLFQSGANVLTF. The CDR3, as DNA: TGTGCCAACACATCTGGGGAACAGGGGGCGACACTATTCCAGTCTGGGGCCAACGTCCTGACTTTC.

The rearrangement joins TRBV7-2 to TRBJ1-6; weak D call: TRBD1 (6 bases). The CDR3 is 13 amino acids. V was shortened by 5 bases and J by 13 bases, with 15 bases between the two germline ends. Germline loops: CDR1 SGHTA, CDR2 FQGNSA. As DNA, the CDR3 is TGTGCCAGCAGCCCGCGGTCCCAGGGGCCCCTCCACTTT. Encoded protein: CASSPRSQGPLHF.

Here the CDR3 reads CASSFGTSGGEADTQYF. CDR3 in DNA: TGCGCCAGCAGCTTCGGGACTAGCGGGGGCGAGGCAGATACGCAGTATTTT. This chain connects TRBV5-1 to TRBJ2-3, with TRBD2 matching over 14 bases. The CDR3 totals 17 residues. Germline CDR1 reads SGHRS; CDR2 reads YFSETQ. Trimming took 2 bases from V and 4 from J; bases not matched to a gene: 6.

The V and J genes are TRBV5-1 and TRBJ1-4, with a weak D call TRBD1 (6 bases). The V gene lost 4 bases and the J gene lost 0 bases, with 13 bases spanning the gap. The CDR3 covers 16 residues. Per the germline V gene, CDR1 is SGHRS and CDR2 is YFSETQ. CDR3: CASSPGARSTNEKLFF. The CDR3 DNA follows: TGCGCCAGCAGCCCAGGGGCCAGGTCAACTAATGAAAAACTGTTTTTT.

The genes are TRBV7-2 and TRBJ2-5; D perhaps matches TRBD2 (5 bases). The germline V and J ends were trimmed by 0 bases and 5 bases, with 10 bases remaining between them. The CDR3 has 14 residues. Germline V CDR1 and CDR2: SGHTA, FQGNSA. CDR3 sequence (DNA): TGTGCCAGCAGCTTAGCCGCGAGGGTGGAGACCCAGTACTTC. It encodes CASSLAARVETQYF.

The V gene is TRBV2, the J gene TRBJ1-3; D is unresolved. V lost 10 bases, J lost 0 bases, and 13 bases lay in between. The CDR3 has 14 residues. Looked up from germline, CDR1 is SNHLY and CDR2 is FYNNEI. The CDR3 loop reads CANTQSPSGNTIYF. The CDR3 nucleotides read TGTGCCAACACCCAGTCACCCTCTGGAAACACCATATATTTT.

The chain has TRBV4-1 and TRBJ1-1; 9 bases agree with TRBD1. Germline V CDR1 and CDR2: MGHRA, YSYEKL. CDR3 length: 16 amino acids. The V gene end was trimmed by 4 bases and the J gene end by 4 bases; junction bases not matched to a gene: 10. The CDR3 DNA is TGCGCCAGCAGCCCTGGACAGGGGCCCTATATCACTGAAGCTTTCTTT. Translating it yields CASSPGQGPYITEAFF.

This chain joins TRBV18 and TRBJ2-7; 8 bases map to TRBD2. Germline values: CDR1 KGHSH, CDR2 LQKENI. This CDR3 comprises 16 residues. The trim removed 5 bases at V and 3 bases at J, leaving 12 bases unmatched. The CDR3 DNA is TGTGCCAGCTCAAGTTTTGAGACTAGCGTGTTCTACGAGCAGTACTTC. Translated, it gives CASSSFETSVFYEQYF.

The rearrangement joins TRBV6-9 to TRBJ2-1, with 11 bases matching TRBD2. CDR1 MNHGY and CDR2 SVAAGI come from the germline V gene. V lost 10 bases, J lost 3 bases, and 8 bases stayed unmatched. This CDR3 has 15 amino acids. As DNA, the CDR3 is TGTGCCACGAACCGAGGACTAGCGGGCTACAATGAGCAGTTCTTC. Translated: CATNRGLAGYNEQFF.

This chain's CDR3 is CASSLLRLAGTDTQYF. The DNA of the CDR3 is TGCGCCAGCAGCTTGCTGAGGTTAGCGGGGACAGATACGCAGTATTTT. This chain joins TRBV4-1 and TRBJ2-3; 8 nucleotides align to TRBD2. J lost 3 bases, V lost 5 bases, and 10 bases had no gene match. CDR3 length: 16 amino acids. The V gene's germline CDR1 is MGHRA and CDR2 YSYEKL.

The genes are TRBV27 and TRBJ1-1; D perhaps matches TRBD1 (6 bases). Trimming cost V 4 bases and J 7 bases, with 22 bases left between them. The CDR3 has 16 residues. The germline CDR1 and CDR2 sequences are MNHEY and SMNVEV (reference sequence). CDR3 loop: CASSSFYSGGAGEAFF. The CDR3 DNA reads as TGTGCCAGCAGTTCATTTTATTCTGGGGGCGCGGGTGAAGCTTTCTTT.

The genes are TRBV7-2 and TRBJ2-7; 12 positions match TRBD2. Germline loops: CDR1 SGHTA, CDR2 FQGNSA. After removal of 0 bases from V and 0 bases from J, the junction contained 3 bases not matched to a gene. This CDR3 contains 17 residues. Written as DNA, the CDR3 is TGTGCCAGCAGCTTAGCTCGGACTAGCGGGATCTCCTACGAGCAGTACTTC. This sequence encodes CASSLARTSGISYEQYF.

The J gene is TRBJ2-1, the V gene TRBV5-5; 14 bases are a match to TRBD2. The CDR3 has 15 residues. V was clipped by 4 bases and J by 9 bases; unmatched bases: 6. Germline V gives CDR1 SGHKS, CDR2 YYEKEE (reference sequence). The CDR3 loop reads CASSLGLAGVGEQFF. CDR3 sequence (DNA): TGTGCCAGCAGCCTGGGACTAGCGGGAGTTGGTGAGCAGTTCTTC.

The chain uses TRBV5-1 and TRBJ2-7, with D perhaps TRBD2 (5 bases). CDR1 and CDR2 (germline): SGHRS, YFSETQ. Trimming stripped 3 bases from V and 7 bases from J, with 20 bases between. The CDR3 has 15 residues. In nucleotides, the CDR3 is TGCGCCAGCAGCTCTCAATCGGGGAGCCGATGGGAGCAGTACTTC. Translated, it gives CASSSQSGSRWEQYF.

V usage is TRBV5-1 and J usage is TRBJ2-3; 15 bases align to TRBD2. The CDR3 spans 17 residues. The V gene's germline CDR1 is SGHRS and CDR2 YFSETQ. V was pared by 4 bases and J by 0 bases, with 3 bases of the junction left unmatched. The CDR3 DNA is TGCGCCAGCAGCGGGACTAGCGGGAGGAGGAGCACAGATACGCAGTATTTT. This codes for CASSGTSGRRSTDTQYF.

The rearrangement joins TRBV6-1 to TRBJ1-1; D might be TRBD1 (6 bases). The CDR3 is 17 residues long. V lost 3 bases to trimming and J lost 6 bases, with 23 bases between them. In germline, CDR1 is MNHNS, CDR2 SASEGT. CDR3 in DNA: TGTGCCAGCAGTGAGCGTTTTCAGGGGCGGCTATATTCTGAAGCTTTCTTT. Translating gives CASSERFQGRLYSEAFF.

The CDR3 DNA sequence: TGTGCCAGCAGCTTAAAGGGACAGGGCACTGAAGCTTTCTTT. It is translated as CASSLKGQGTEAFF. The rearrangement links TRBV7-8 to TRBJ1-1, with TRBD1 matching 9 bases. CDR3 length: 14 residues. After removal of 2 bases from V and 4 bases from J, the junction contained 2 bases not matched to a gene. In germline, CDR1 is SGHVS, CDR2 FQNEAQ.

The chain has TRBV2 and TRBJ1-1, with 7 bases aligning to TRBD1. Trimming took 6 bases from V and 4 from J; bases not matched to a gene: 8. Germline CDR1 is SNHLY and CDR2 is FYNNEI. The CDR3 has 14 amino acids. DNA of the CDR3: TGTGCCAGCAGCGTTGGGACAGTGAGCACTGAAGCTTTCTTT. Amino acid sequence: CASSVGTVSTEAFF.

Only a few counts were recorded for this clone. The chain joins TRBV7-6 to TRBJ2-3; TRBD2 is a possible D gene (5 bases). Germline lookup yields CDR1 SGHVS and CDR2 FNYEAQ. Trimming left V 1 base short and J 2 bases short, with 13 bases between. This CDR3 comprises 16 residues. The CDR3 DNA sequence: TGTGCCAGCAGCTTAGGACCTGCGGGCAACACAGATACGCAGTATTTT. Protein: CASSLGPAGNTDTQYF.

The rearrangement joins TRBV24-1 to TRBJ2-3, with D possibly TRBD1 on 6 matching bases. This CDR3 spans 15 amino acids. Trimming left V 2 bases short and J 6 bases short, with 14 bases between. The germline V gene encodes CDR1 KGHDR and CDR2 SFDVKD. CDR3 protein: CATSDSGVAKDTQYF. In DNA form, the CDR3 reads TGTGCCACCAGTGATTCAGGGGTGGCAAAGGATACGCAGTATTTT.

The V call is TRBV5-1, the J call TRBJ1-2, with 10 bases fitting TRBD1. CDR3 length: 16 amino acids. In germline, CDR1 is SGHRS, CDR2 YFSETQ. Unmatched junction bases numbered 12, after V lost 4 bases and J lost 6 bases. CDR3 region: CASSPHGDRGLDGYTF. In DNA form, the CDR3 reads TGCGCCAGCAGCCCTCATGGAGACAGGGGGCTGGATGGCTACACCTTC.

This clone was seen once. The chain has TRBV2 and TRBJ1-3, with TRBD1 identical over 10 bases. V dropped 5 bases and J dropped 0; count of bases not matched to a gene: 4. Germline loops: CDR1 SNHLY, CDR2 FYNNEI. CDR3 size: 16 residues. The CDR3 nucleotides are TGTGCCAGCAGTCGGGACAGGGGCATCTCTGGAAACACCATATATTTT. Protein product: CASSRDRGISGNTIYF.

The chain uses TRBV10-3 and TRBJ2-3; 13 bases are shared with TRBD2. Trimming removed 3 bases from V and 0 bases from J; junction bases left unmatched: 12. From germline, CDR1 is ENHRY and CDR2 SYGVKD. This CDR3 region has 20 residues. The CDR3 DNA is TGTGCCATCAGTGACACGGGACTAGCGGGGTCCGGGGGGAGCACAGATACGCAGTATTTT. It is translated as CAISDTGLAGSGGSTDTQYF.

This chain connects TRBV28 to TRBJ2-1, with TRBD1 matching 9 bases. CDR3 size: 15 residues. Germline CDR1 and CDR2: MDHEN and SYDVKM. The trim removed 2 bases at V and 7 bases at J, leaving 6 bases unmatched. CDR3 bases: TGTGCCAGCAGTTTACGCGGGACAGGGCGGAATGAGCAGTTCTTC. Amino acids: CASSLRGTGRNEQFF.

There are a few counts of this clone. CDR3 nucleotide sequence: TGTGCCAGCAGCCTGACAGGGGGACGCCAGCCCCAGCATTTT. Protein: CASSLTGGRQPQHF. V usage is TRBV3-1 (or the pseudogene TRBV3-2) and J usage is TRBJ1-5; 9 nucleotides agree with TRBD1. This CDR3 has 14 amino acids. The germline gives CDR1 LGHDT, CDR2 YNNKEL (reference sequence). The V gene end was trimmed by 4 bases and the J gene end by 7 bases; junction bases not matched to a gene: 5.